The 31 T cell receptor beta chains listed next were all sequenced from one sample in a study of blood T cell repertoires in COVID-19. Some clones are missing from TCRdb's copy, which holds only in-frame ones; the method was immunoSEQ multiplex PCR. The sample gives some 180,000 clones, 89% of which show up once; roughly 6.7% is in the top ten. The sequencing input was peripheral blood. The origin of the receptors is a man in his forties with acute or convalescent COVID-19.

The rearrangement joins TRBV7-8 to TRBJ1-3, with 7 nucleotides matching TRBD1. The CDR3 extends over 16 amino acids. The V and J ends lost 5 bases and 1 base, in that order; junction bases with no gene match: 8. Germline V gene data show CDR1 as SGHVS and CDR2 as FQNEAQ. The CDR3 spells CASSGNTGESGNTIYF. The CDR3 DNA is TGTGCCAGCAGCGGAAATACAGGGGAATCTGGAAACACCATATATTTT.

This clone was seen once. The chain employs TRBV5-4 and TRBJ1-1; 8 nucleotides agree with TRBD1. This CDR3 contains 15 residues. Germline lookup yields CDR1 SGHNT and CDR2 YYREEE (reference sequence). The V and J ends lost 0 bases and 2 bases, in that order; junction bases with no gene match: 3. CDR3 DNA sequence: TGTGCCAGCAGCTTGGCCGACAGGGGAAACACTGAAGCTTTCTTT. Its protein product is CASSLADRGNTEAFF.

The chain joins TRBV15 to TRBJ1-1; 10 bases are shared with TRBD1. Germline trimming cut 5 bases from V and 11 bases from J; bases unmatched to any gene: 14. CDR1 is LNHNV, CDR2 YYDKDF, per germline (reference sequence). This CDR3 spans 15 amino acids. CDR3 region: CATSLAVTGGPMAFF. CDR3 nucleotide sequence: TGTGCCACCAGCTTAGCGGTGACAGGGGGCCCGATGGCTTTCTTT.

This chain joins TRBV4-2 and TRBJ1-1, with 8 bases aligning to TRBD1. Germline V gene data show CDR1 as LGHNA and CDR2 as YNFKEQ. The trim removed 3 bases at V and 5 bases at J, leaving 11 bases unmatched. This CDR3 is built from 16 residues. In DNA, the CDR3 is TGTGCCAGCAGCCAGGAGGGGCAGGGGGCCAATACTGAAGCTTTCTTT. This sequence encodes CASSQEGQGANTEAFF.

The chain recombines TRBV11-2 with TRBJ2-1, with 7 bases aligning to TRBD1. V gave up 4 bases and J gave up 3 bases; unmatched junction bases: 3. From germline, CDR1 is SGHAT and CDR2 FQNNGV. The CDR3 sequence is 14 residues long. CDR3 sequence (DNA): TGTGCCAGCAGCTGGGGGACAGACTACAATGAGCAGTTCTTC. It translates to CASSWGTDYNEQFF.

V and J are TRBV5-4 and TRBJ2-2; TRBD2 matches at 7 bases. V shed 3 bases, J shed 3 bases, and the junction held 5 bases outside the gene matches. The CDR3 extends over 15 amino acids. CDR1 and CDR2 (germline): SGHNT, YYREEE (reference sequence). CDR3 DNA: TGTGCCAGCAGCTCCGAGCGGGGATACACCGGGGAGCTGTTTTTT. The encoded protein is CASSSERGYTGELFF.

The CDR3 nucleotides read TGCGCCAGCAGCTTGGGACAGTTTAATTCACCCCTCCACTTT. This translates into CASSLGQFNSPLHF. The chain joins TRBV5-1 to TRBJ1-6; possibly TRBD1 for D (5 bases). CDR1 and CDR2 from the germline V gene are SGHRS and YFSETQ. The V and J ends lost 0 bases and 6 bases respectively, with 7 bases between them. This CDR3 comprises 14 residues.

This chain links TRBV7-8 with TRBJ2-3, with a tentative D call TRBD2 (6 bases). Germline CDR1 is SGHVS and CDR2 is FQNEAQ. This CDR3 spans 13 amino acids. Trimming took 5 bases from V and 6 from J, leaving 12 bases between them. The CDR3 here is CASSVRLGDTQYF. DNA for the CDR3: TGTGCCAGCAGCGTTCGACTAGGCGATACGCAGTATTTT.

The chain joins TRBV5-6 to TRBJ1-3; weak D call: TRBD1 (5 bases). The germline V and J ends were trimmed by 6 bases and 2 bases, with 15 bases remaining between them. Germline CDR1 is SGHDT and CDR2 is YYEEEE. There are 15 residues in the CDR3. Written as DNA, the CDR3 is TGTGCCAGCACCCTACAGGTAGCACCTGGAAACACCATATATTTT. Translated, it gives CASTLQVAPGNTIYF. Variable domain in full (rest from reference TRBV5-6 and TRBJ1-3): DAGVTQSPTHLIKTRGQQVTLRCSPKSGHDTVSWYQQALGQGPQFIFQYYEEEERQRGNFPDRFSGHQFPNYSSELNVNALLLGDSALYLCASTLQVAPGNTIYFGEGSWLTVV.

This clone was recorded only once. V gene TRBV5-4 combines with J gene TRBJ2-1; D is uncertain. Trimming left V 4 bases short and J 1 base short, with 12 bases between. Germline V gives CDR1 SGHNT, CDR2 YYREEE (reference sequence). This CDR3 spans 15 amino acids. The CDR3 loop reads CASSPPGPSYNEQFF. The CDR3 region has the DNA TGTGCCAGCAGCCCTCCGGGTCCTTCCTACAATGAGCAGTTCTTC.

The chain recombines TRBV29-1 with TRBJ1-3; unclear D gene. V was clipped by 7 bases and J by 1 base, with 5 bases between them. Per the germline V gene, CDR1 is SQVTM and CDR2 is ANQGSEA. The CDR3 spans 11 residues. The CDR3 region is CSALSGNTIYF. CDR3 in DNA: TGCAGCGCTCTATCTGGAAACACCATATATTTT.

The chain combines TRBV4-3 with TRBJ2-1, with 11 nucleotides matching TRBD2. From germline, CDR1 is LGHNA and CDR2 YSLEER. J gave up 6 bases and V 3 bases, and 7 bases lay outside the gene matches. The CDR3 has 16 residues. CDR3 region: CASSQRLAGIVNEQFF. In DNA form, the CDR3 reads TGCGCCAGCAGCCAGCGACTAGCGGGGATCGTCAATGAGCAGTTCTTC.

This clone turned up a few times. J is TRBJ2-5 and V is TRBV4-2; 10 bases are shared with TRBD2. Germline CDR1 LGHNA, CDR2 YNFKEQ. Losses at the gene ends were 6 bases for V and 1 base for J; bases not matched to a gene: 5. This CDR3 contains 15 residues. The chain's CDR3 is CASSLKRGGQETQYF. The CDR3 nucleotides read TGTGCCAGCAGTTTGAAGCGGGGGGGCCAAGAGACCCAGTACTTC.

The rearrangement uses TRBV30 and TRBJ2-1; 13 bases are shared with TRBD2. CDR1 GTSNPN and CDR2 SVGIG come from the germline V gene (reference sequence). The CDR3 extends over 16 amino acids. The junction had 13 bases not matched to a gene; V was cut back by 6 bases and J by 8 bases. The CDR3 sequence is CACTRSALAGGHEQFF. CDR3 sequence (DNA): TGTGCCTGTACAAGATCGGCACTAGCGGGGGGGCATGAGCAGTTCTTC.

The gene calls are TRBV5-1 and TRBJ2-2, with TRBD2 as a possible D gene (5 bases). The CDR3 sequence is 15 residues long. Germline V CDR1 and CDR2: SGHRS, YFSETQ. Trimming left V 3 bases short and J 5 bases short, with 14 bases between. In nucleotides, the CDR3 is TGCGCCAGCAGCTCGCTAGCTTTGGGGACCGGGGAGCTGTTTTTT. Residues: CASSSLALGTGELFF.

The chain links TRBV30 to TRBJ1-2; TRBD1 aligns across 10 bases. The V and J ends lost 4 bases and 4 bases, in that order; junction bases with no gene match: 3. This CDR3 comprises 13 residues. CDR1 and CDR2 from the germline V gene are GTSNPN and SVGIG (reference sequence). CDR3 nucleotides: TGTGCCTGGACCCGGGACAGGGGCTATGGCTACACCTTC. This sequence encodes CAWTRDRGYGYTF.

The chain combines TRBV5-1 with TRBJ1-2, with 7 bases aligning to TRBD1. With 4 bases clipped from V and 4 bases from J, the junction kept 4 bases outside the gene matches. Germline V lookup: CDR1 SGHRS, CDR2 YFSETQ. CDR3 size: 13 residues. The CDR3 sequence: CASSPRQGYGYTF. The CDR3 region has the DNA TGCGCCAGCAGCCCTCGACAGGGCTATGGCTACACCTTC.

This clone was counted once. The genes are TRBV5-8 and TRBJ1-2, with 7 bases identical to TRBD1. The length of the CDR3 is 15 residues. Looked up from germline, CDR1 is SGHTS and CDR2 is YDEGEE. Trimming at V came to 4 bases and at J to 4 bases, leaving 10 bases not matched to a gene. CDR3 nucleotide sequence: TGTGCCAGCAGCCCCCGGACAGGATCAATCTATGGCTACACCTTC. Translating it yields CASSPRTGSIYGYTF.

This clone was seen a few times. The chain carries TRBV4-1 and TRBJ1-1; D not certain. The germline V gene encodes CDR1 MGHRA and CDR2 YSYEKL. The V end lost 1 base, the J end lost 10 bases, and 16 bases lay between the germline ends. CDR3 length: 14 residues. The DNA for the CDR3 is TGCGCCAGCAGCCAAGGAGACTCGAGAGGAGTAGCTTTCTTT. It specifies CASSQGDSRGVAFF.

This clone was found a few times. The CDR3 nucleotides are TGTGCCAGCAGTGGGTTCAAACGAAGTGACCGACGAAGGAGCCCATCGCAGTATTTT. Encoded protein: CASSGFKRSDRRRSPSQYF. The chain has TRBV6-2 or TRBV6-3 and TRBJ2-3; D gene ambiguous. This CDR3 has 19 amino acids. Trimming took 5 bases from V and 10 from J, leaving 34 bases between them. The germline CDR1 and CDR2 sequences are MNHEY and SVGEGT.

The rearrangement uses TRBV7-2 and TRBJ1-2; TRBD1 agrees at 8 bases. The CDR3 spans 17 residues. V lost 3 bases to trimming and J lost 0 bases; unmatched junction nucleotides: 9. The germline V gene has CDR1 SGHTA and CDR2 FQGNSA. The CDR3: CASSFLGQVSPNYGYTF. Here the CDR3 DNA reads TGTGCCAGCAGCTTTTTGGGACAGGTATCTCCTAACTATGGCTACACCTTC.

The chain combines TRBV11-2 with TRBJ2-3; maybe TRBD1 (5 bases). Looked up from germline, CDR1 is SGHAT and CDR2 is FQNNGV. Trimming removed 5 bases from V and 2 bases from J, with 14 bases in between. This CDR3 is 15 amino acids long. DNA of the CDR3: TGTGCCAGCAGCCTACAAGACAGTAACACAGATACGCAGTATTTT. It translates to CASSLQDSNTDTQYF. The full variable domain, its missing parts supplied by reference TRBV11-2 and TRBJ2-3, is EAGVAQSPRYKIIEKRQSVAFWCNPISGHATLYWYQQILGQGPKLLIQFQNNGVVDDSQLPKDRFSAERLKGVDSTLKIQPAKLEDSAVYLCASSLQDSNTDTQYFGPGTRLTVL.

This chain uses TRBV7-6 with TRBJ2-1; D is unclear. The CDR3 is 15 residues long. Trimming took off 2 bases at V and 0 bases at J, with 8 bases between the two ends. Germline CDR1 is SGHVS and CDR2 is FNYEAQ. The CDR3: CASSLLRSSYNEQFF. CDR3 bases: TGTGCCAGCAGCTTACTGAGAAGCTCCTACAATGAGCAGTTCTTC.

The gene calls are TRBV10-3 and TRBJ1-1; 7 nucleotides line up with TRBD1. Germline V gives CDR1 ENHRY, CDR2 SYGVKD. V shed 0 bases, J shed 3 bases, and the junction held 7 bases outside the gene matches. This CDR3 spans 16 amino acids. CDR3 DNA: TGTGCCATCAGTGAGTCGTATAGGGGGCAGGACACTGAAGCTTTCTTT. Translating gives CAISESYRGQDTEAFF.

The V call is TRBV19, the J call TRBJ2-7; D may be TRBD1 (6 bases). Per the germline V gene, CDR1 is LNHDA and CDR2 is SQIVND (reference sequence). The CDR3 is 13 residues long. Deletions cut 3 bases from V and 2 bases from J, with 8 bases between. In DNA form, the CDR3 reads TGTGCCAGTAGTATGACAGGCCCCTACGAGCAGTACTTC. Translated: CASSMTGPYEQYF.

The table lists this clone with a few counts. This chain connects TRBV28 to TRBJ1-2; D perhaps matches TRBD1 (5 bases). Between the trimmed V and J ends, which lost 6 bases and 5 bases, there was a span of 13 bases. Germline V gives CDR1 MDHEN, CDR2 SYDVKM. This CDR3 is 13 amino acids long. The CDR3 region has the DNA TGTGCCAGCAGCCTTCCAGGGAGGTATGGCTACACCTTC. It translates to CASSLPGRYGYTF.

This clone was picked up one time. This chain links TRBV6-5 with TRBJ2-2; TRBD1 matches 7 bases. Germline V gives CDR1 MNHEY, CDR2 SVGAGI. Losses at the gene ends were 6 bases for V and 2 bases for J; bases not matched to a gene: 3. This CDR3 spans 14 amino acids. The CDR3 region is CASRGQTNTGELFF. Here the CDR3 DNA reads TGTGCCAGCAGGGGACAGACCAACACCGGGGAGCTGTTTTTT.

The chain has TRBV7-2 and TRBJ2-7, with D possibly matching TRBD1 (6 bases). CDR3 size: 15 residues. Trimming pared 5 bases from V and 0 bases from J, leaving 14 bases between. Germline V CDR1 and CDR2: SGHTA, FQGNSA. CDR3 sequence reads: CASSVSGVPSYEQYF. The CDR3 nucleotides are TGTGCCAGCAGCGTATCAGGGGTTCCCTCCTACGAGCAGTACTTC.

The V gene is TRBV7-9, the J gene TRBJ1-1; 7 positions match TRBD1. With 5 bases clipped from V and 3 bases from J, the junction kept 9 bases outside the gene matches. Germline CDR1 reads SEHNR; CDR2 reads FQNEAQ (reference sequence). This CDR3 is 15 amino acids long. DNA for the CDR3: TGTGCCAGCAGCCCGAGACAGGGCTTAGACACTGAAGCTTTCTTT. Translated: CASSPRQGLDTEAFF.

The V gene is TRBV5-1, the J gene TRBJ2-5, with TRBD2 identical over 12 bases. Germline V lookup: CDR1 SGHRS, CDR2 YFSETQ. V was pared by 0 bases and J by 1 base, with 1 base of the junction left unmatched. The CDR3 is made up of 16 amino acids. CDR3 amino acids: CASSLGLAGAQETQYF. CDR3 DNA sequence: TGCGCCAGCAGCTTGGGACTAGCGGGGGCCCAAGAGACCCAGTACTTC.

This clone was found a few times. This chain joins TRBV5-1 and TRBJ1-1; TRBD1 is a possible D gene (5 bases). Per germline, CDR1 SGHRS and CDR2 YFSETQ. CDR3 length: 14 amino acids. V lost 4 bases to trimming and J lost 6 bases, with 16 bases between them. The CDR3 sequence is CASSPGHSHPEAFF. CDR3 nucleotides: TGCGCCAGCAGCCCTGGACACAGCCACCCTGAAGCTTTCTTT. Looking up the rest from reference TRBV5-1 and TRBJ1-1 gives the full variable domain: KAGVTQTPRYLIKTRGQQVTLSCSPISGHRSVSWYQQTPGQGLQFLFEYFSETQRNKGNFPGRFSGRQFSNSRSEMNVSTLELGDSALYLCASSPGHSHPEAFFGQGTRLTVV.